The rows below give T cell receptor beta chains drawn from one sample of a study of CD8 T cells in Susac syndrome. Each CDR3 protein gets one entry after TCRdb re-called the immunoSEQ multiplex PCR reads with MiXCR. The data show some 170,000 distinct CDR3 sequences, approximately 95% seen once. The sequenced material came from CD4+ T cells from PBMCs. Receptor source: a human donor with multiple sclerosis. CDR3s include the opening cysteine and the closing phenylalanine or tryptophan. Fields, in order: D gene, V gene, J gene, clone size, CDR3 protein, CDR3 DNA. The D gene is left open where the match is weak. The size entry is marked missing in some rows and otherwise reads once, few, many or a size class.

d_call: .
v_call: TRBV6-1
j_call: TRBJ2-2
clone_size: .
cdr3_aa: CASSRGPNTGELFF
cdr3_nt: TGTGCCAGCAGTCGGGGGCCTAACACCGGGGAGCTGTTTTTT

d_call: TRBD1
v_call: TRBV5-4
j_call: TRBJ1-1
clone_size: .
cdr3_aa: CASSWGQGDTEAFF
cdr3_nt: TGTGCCAGCAGCTGGGGACAGGGAGACACTGAAGCTTTCTTT

d_call: .
v_call: TRBV28
j_call: TRBJ2-7
clone_size: .
cdr3_aa: CASSPSDIYEQYF
cdr3_nt: TGTGCCAGCAGTCCATCGGACATCTACGAGCAGTACTTC

d_call: .
v_call: TRBV9
j_call: TRBJ1-1
clone_size: .
cdr3_aa: CASSVAGRNTEAFF
cdr3_nt: TGTGCCAGCAGCGTAGCTGGTAGAAACACTGAAGCTTTCTTT

d_call: .
v_call: TRBV12-3/TRBV12-4
j_call: TRBJ2-4
clone_size: .
cdr3_aa: CASRGIRRNIQYF
cdr3_nt: TGTGCCAGCAGGGGAATACGGAGGAACATTCAGTACTTC

d_call: .
v_call: TRBV5-1
j_call: TRBJ1-2
clone_size: .
cdr3_aa: CASSPTNYGYTF
cdr3_nt: TGCGCCAGCAGCCCGACAAACTATGGCTACACCTTC

d_call: .
v_call: TRBV7-9
j_call: TRBJ2-5
clone_size: .
cdr3_aa: CASSSVETQYF
cdr3_nt: TGTGCCAGCAGCTCCGTAGAGACCCAGTACTTC

d_call: .
v_call: TRBV12-3/TRBV12-4
j_call: TRBJ1-2
clone_size: .
cdr3_aa: CASSLAREGGYTF
cdr3_nt: TGTGCCAGCAGTTTAGCGCGGGAGGGGGGCTACACCTTC

d_call: .
v_call: TRBV12-3/TRBV12-4
j_call: TRBJ1-1
clone_size: once
cdr3_aa: CASRPSGGNTEAFF
cdr3_nt: TGTGCCAGCAGGCCCTCTGGGGGTAACACTGAAGCTTTCTTT

d_call: TRBD2
v_call: TRBV6-2/TRBV6-3
j_call: TRBJ2-5
clone_size: .
cdr3_aa: CASSFGGSIEETQYF
cdr3_nt: TGTGCCAGCAGTTTCGGCGGGAGTATTGAAGAGACCCAGTACTTC

d_call: TRBD1
v_call: TRBV20-1
j_call: TRBJ2-5
clone_size: .
cdr3_aa: CSALHDRGETQYF
cdr3_nt: TGCAGTGCGCTCCACGACAGGGGCGAGACCCAGTACTTC

d_call: TRBD1
v_call: TRBV12-3/TRBV12-4
j_call: TRBJ1-2
clone_size: .
cdr3_aa: CASSTDRGLGGYTF
cdr3_nt: TGTGCCAGCAGTACGGACAGGGGATTAGGGGGCTACACCTTC

d_call: .
v_call: TRBV10-3
j_call: TRBJ1-1
clone_size: .
cdr3_aa: CAITSTGMNTEAFF
cdr3_nt: TGTGCCATCACGAGTACAGGGATGAACACTGAAGCTTTCTTT

d_call: .
v_call: TRBV5-6
j_call: TRBJ2-4
clone_size: .
cdr3_aa: CASSYRLRGGIQYF
cdr3_nt: TGTGCCAGCAGCTATAGACTCAGGGGGGGCATTCAGTACTTC

d_call: .
v_call: TRBV19
j_call: TRBJ1-3
clone_size: .
cdr3_aa: CASSPGAGSGNTIYF
cdr3_nt: TGTGCCAGTAGTCCGGGGGCCGGGTCTGGAAACACCATATATTTT

d_call: .
v_call: TRBV7-2
j_call: TRBJ2-5
clone_size: .
cdr3_aa: CASSVGQTLGETQYF
cdr3_nt: TGTGCCAGCAGCGTAGGACAGACCCTTGGGGAGACCCAGTACTTC

d_call: .
v_call: TRBV4-3
j_call: TRBJ1-4
clone_size: .
cdr3_aa: CASSRERGGNEKLFF
cdr3_nt: TGCGCCAGCAGTAGAGAAAGGGGCGGTAATGAAAAACTGTTTTTT

d_call: .
v_call: TRBV12-3/TRBV12-4
j_call: TRBJ2-7
clone_size: .
cdr3_aa: CATSRGRAASYEQYF
cdr3_nt: TGTGCCACCTCAAGGGGGAGGGCCGCCTCCTACGAGCAGTACTTC

d_call: TRBD1
v_call: TRBV3-1
j_call: TRBJ2-7
clone_size: .
cdr3_aa: CASSQPGQGSQQYF
cdr3_nt: TGTGCCAGCAGCCAACCCGGACAGGGATCGCAGCAGTACTTC

d_call: .
v_call: TRBV6-1
j_call: TRBJ2-1
clone_size: .
cdr3_aa: CASNPPGGGEQFF
cdr3_nt: TGTGCCAGCAACCCCCCGGGTGGGGGTGAGCAGTTCTTC

d_call: .
v_call: TRBV18
j_call: TRBJ2-7
clone_size: once
cdr3_aa: CASSPRMGGSSYEQYF
cdr3_nt: TGTGCCAGCTCACCACGAATGGGTGGCAGTTCCTACGAGCAGTACTTC

d_call: TRBD1
v_call: TRBV7-2
j_call: TRBJ1-3
clone_size: .
cdr3_aa: CASSLQGGNTIYF
cdr3_nt: TGTGCCAGCAGCTTACAGGGGGGTAACACCATATATTTT